This T cell receptor (beta chain) was recorded in a study of breast tumors, draining lymph nodes, adjacent tissues. Study-level results: That most tumor T cells come from lymph nodes remained unproven. Compared with lymph nodes, tumors were less diverse; compared with nontumor tissue, more. Findings are consistent with lymph node origin and intratumoral expansion of most tumor T cells.

The CDR3 extends over 17 amino acids. The J segment lost 7 bases and the V segment lost 4 bases, leaving 10 bases of the junction unmatched. Looked up from germline, CDR1 is SGHRS and CDR2 is YFSETQ. Samples came from axillary lymph nodes draining the breast cancer. This clonotype was observed at least ten times. Its antigen is currently unknown. TCRdb re-derived calls from the multiplex PCR reads in MiXCR, one entry per CDR3 protein. The data contain 85,000 to 130,000 distinct CDR3 sequences, around 30% of them singletons. The origin of this receptor is a female donor with breast cancer. Some clones in this sample may be carry-over from other donors' samples. Source material: axillary lymph node tissue. The rearrangement joins TRBV5-1 to TRBJ2-2; 13 bases fit TRBD2. CDR3: CASSPRLAGGRHGELFF. In DNA, the CDR3 is TGCGCCAGCAGCCCAAGACTAGCGGGAGGCCGACACGGGGAGCTGTTTTTT.